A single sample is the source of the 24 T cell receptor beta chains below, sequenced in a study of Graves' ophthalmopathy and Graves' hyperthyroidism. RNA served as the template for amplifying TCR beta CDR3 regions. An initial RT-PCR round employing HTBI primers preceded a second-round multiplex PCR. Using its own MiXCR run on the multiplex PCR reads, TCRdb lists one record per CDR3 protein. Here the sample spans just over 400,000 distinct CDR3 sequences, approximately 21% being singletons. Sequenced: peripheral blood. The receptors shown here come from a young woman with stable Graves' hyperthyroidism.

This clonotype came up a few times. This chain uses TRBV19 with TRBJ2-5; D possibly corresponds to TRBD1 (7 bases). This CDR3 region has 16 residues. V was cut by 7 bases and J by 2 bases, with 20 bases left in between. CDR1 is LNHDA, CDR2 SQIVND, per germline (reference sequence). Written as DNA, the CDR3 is TGTGCCAGTAAGGGGGGCAACAGGGGTGGACAAGAGACCCAGTACTTC. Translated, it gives CASKGGNRGGQETQYF.

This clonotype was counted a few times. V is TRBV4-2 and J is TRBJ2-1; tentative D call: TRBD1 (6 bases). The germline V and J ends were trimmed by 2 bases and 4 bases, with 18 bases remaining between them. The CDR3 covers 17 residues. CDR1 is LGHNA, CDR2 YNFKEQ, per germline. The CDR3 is CASSQRGMDVFYNEQFF. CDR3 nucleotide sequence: TGTGCCAGCAGCCAAAGGGGGATGGATGTTTTTTACAATGAGCAGTTCTTC.

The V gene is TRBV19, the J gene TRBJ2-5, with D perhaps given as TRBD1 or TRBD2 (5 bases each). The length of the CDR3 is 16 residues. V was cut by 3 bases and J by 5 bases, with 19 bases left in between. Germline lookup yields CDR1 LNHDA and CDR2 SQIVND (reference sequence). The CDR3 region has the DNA TGTGCCAGTAGTATGCCGGGGCGAGGCCTTCGTGAGACCCAGTACTTC. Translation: CASSMPGRGLRETQYF.

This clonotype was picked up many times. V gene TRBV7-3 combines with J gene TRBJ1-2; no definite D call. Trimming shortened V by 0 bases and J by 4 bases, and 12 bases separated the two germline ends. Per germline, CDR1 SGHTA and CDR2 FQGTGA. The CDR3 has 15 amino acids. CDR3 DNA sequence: TGTGCCAGCAGCTTAACTGGGGAAGGGCCCTATGGCTACACCTTC. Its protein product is CASSLTGEGPYGYTF.

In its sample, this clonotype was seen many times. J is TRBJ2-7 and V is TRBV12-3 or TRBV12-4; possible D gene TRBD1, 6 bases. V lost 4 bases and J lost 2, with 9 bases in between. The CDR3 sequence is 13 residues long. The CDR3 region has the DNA TGTGCCAGCAGTTGGGGGACAACCTACGAGCAGTACTTC. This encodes CASSWGTTYEQYF.

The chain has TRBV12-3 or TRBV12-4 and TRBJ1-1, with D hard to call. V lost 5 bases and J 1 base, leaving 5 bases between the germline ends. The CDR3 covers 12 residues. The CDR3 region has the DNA TGTGCCAGCAGTACCAAGAACACTGAAGCTTTCTTT. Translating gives CASSTKNTEAFF.

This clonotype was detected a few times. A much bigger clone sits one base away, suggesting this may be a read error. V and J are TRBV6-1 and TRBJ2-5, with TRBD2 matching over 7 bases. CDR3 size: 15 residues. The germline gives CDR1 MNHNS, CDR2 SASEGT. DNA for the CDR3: TGTGGCAGCAGTGAACTTGCGGGGGAAGGGGAGACCCAGTACTTC. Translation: CGSSELAGEGETQYF.

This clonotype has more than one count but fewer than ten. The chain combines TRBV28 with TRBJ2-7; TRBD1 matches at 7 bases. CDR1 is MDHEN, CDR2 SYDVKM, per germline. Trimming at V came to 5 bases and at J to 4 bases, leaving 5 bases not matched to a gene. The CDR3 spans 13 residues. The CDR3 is CASSTGVGYEQYF. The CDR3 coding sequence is TGTGCCAGCAGTACAGGGGTAGGATACGAGCAGTACTTC.

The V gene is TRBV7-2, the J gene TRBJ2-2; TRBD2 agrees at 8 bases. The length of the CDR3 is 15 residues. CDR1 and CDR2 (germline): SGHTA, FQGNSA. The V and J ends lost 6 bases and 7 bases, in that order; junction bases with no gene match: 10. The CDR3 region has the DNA TGTGCCAGCAGTAATAGCGGGGCCACCTACGGGGAGCTGTTTTTT. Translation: CASSNSGATYGELFF.

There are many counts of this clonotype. The CDR3 spells CASSFNPETGANIRGDIQYF. In nucleotides, the CDR3 is TGTGCCAGCAGTTTCAACCCCGAGACAGGGGCCAACATCAGGGGGGACATTCAGTACTTC. The chain couples TRBV6-2 or TRBV6-3 to TRBJ2-4; TRBD1 aligns across 8 bases. The V gene's germline CDR1 is MNHEY and CDR2 SVGEGT. The CDR3 runs to 20 residues. The trim removed 4 bases at V and 8 bases at J, leaving 25 bases unmatched.

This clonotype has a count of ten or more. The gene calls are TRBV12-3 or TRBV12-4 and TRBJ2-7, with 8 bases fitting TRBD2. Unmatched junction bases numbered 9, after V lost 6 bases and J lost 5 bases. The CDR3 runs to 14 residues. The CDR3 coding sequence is TGTGCCAGCAGGTTTAGCGGGATGATGGACGAGCAGTACTTC. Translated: CASRFSGMMDEQYF.

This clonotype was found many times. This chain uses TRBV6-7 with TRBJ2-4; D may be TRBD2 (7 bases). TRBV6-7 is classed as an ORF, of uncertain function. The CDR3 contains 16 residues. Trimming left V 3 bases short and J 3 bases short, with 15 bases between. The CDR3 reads CASSYWWEGGKNIQYF. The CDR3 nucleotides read TGTGCCAGCAGTTATTGGTGGGAGGGGGGCAAAAACATTCAGTACTTC.

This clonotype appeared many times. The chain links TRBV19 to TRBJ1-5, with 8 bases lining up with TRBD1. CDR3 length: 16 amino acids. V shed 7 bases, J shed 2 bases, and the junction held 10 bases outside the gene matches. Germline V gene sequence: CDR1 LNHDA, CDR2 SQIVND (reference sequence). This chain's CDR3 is CASNASRDRRNQPQHF. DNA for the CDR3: TGTGCCAGTAACGCCAGCCGGGACAGGCGCAATCAGCCCCAGCATTTT.

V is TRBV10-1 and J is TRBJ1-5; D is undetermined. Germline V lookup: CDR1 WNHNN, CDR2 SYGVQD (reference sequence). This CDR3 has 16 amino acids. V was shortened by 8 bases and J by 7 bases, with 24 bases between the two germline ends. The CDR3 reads CASFRALGRLGQPQHF. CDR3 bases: TGCGCCAGCTTCCGGGCCCTTGGGCGATTAGGGCAGCCCCAGCATTTT.

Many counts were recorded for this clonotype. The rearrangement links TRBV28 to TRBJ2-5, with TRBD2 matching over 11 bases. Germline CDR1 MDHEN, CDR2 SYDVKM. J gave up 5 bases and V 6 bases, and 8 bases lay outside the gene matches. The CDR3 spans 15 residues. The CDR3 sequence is CASSTSGSAGETQYF. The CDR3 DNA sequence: TGTGCCAGCAGCACTAGCGGGAGCGCCGGGGAGACCCAGTACTTC.

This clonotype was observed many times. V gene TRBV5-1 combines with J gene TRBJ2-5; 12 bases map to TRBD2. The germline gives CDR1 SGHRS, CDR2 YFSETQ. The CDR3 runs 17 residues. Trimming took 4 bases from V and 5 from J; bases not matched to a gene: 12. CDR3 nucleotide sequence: TGCGCCAGCAGCCCGACTCTAGCGGGAGGGCCCTCTGAGACCCAGTACTTC. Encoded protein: CASSPTLAGGPSETQYF.

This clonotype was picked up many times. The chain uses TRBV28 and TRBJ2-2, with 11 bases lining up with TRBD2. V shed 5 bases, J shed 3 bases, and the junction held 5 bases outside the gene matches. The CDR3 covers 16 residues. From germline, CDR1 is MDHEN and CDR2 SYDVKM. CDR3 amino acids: CASSLPGLADTGELFF. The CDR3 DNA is TGTGCCAGCAGTCTACCGGGACTAGCGGACACCGGGGAGCTGTTTTTT.

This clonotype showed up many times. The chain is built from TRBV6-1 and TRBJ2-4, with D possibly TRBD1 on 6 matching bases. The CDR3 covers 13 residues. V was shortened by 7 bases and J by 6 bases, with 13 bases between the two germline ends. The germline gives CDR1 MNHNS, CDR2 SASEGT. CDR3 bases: TGTGCCAGCACGAGGACAGAGGCAAACATTCAGTACTTC. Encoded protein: CASTRTEANIQYF.

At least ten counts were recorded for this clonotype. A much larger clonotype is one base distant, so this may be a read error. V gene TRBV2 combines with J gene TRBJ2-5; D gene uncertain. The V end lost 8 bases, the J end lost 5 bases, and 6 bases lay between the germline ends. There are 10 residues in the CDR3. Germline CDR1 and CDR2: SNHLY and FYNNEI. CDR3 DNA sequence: TGTGCCAGCGCCCGGGAGACCCAGTACTTC. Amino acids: CASARETQYF.

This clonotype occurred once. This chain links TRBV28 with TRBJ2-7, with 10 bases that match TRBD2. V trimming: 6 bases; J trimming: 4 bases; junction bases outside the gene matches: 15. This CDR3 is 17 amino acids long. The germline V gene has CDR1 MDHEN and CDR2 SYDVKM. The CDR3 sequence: CASSPLPPGTSVYEQYF. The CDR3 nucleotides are TGTGCCAGCAGCCCCCTACCCCCCGGGACTAGCGTTTACGAGCAGTACTTC. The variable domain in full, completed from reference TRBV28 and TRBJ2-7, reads DVKVTQSSRYLVKRTGEKVFLECVQDMDHENMFWYRQDPGLGLRLIYFSYDVKMKEKGDIPEGYSVSREKKERFSLILESASTNQTSMYLCASSPLPPGTSVYEQYFGPGTRLTVT.

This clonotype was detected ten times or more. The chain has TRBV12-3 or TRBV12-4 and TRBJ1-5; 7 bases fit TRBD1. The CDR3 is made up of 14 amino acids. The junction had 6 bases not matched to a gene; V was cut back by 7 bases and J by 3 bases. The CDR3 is CASTEGTVNQPQHF. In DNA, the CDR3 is TGTGCCAGCACCGAAGGGACAGTCAATCAGCCCCAGCATTTT.

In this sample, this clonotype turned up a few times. In DNA, the CDR3 is TGCGCCAGCAGCCAGATGCGGGGGGCCTACGAGCAGTACTTC. Translation gives CASSQMRGAYEQYF. This chain uses TRBV4-1 with TRBJ2-7; 8 bases fit TRBD2. The germline V gene encodes CDR1 MGHRA and CDR2 YSYEKL. The V and J ends lost 3 bases and 2 bases, in that order; junction bases with no gene match: 3. The CDR3 is 14 amino acids.

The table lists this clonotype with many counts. This chain's CDR3 is CASSLEGGQGGEQYF. The CDR3 nucleotides read TGTGCCAGCAGCTTAGAGGGGGGACAGGGGGGCGAGCAGTACTTC. The rearrangement uses TRBV11-3 and TRBJ2-7; 11 bases align to TRBD1. V lost 0 bases, J lost 6 bases, and 4 bases stayed unmatched. Germline V gene lookup returns CDR1 SGHNT and CDR2 YENEEA. The CDR3 sequence is 15 residues long.

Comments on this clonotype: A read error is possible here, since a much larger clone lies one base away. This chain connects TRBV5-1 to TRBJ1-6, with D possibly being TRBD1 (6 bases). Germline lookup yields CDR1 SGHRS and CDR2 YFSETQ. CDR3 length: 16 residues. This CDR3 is CASSLAGQWNNSHLHF. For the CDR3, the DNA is TGCGCCAGCAGCTTGGCCGGACAGTGGAACAATTCACACCTCCACTTT.